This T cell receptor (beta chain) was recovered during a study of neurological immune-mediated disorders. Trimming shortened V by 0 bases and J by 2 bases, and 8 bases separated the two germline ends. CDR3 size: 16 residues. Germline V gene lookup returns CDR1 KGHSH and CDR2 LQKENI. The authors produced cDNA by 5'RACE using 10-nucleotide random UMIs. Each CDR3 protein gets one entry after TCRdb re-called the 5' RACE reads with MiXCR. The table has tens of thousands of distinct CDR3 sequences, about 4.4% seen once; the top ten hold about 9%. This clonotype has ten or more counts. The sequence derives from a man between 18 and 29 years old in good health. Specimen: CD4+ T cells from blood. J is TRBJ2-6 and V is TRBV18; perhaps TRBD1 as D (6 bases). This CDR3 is CASSPPGAPGANVLTF. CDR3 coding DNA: TGTGCCAGCTCACCACCGGGGGCGCCTGGGGCCAACGTCCTGACTTTC.